A selection of T cell receptor beta chains follows, all from one sample in a study of neurological immune-mediated disorders. A single record per CDR3 protein comes from TCRdb applying MiXCR to the 5' RACE reads. The sample shows 25,000 to 35,000 distinct CDR3 sequences, more than 10% of them seen only once. Sequencing input: CD4+ T cells from blood. These receptors originate from a female donor with HTLV-1-associated myelopathy (HAM/TSP). The CDR3 runs from the conserved cysteine through the conserved F or W. D genes are given only for firm matches. Not all rows give a size; the values are once, few, many and, for expanded clones, a class.

size: .; D: TRBD1; J: TRBJ1-5; V: TRBV18; DNA: TGTGCCAGCTCAAGATCGGGACAGGATTGGCCCCAGCATTTT; CDR3: CASSRSGQDWPQHF
size: .; D: TRBD2; J: TRBJ2-1; V: TRBV3-1; DNA: TGTGCCAGCAGCTTACTAGCGGACTACAATGAGCAGTTCTTC; CDR3: CASSLLADYNEQFF
size: many; D: .; J: TRBJ2-3; V: TRBV11-1; DNA: TGTGCCAGCAGCTCCAGGACCCGACTACGAACAGATACGCAGTATTTT; CDR3: CASSSRTRLRTDTQYF
size: .; D: TRBD1; J: TRBJ1-5; V: TRBV19; DNA: TGTGCCAGTAGTCTTGACAGGGTTCAGCCCCAGCATTTT; CDR3: CASSLDRVQPQHF
size: many; D: .; J: TRBJ1-1; V: TRBV5-1; DNA: TGCGCCAGCACTATTGCAGGGGTAATGAACACTGAAGCTTTCTTT; CDR3: CASTIAGVMNTEAFF
size: many; D: .; J: TRBJ2-5; V: TRBV20-1; DNA: TGCAGTGCTAGAATGGGTCGGGGGGCGGAGACCCAGTACTTC; CDR3: CSARMGRGAETQYF
size: .; D: TRBD2; J: TRBJ2-1; V: TRBV10-3; DNA: TGTGCCATCAGTGAGACTAGCGGGAGTCCACACAATGAGCAGTTCTTC; CDR3: CAISETSGSPHNEQFF
size: .; D: .; J: TRBJ2-2; V: TRBV19; DNA: TGTGCCAGTAGTAACCGGGTCCCCGGGGAGCTGTTTTTT; CDR3: CASSNRVPGELFF
size: many; D: TRBD1; J: TRBJ2-1; V: TRBV20-1; DNA: TGCAGTGCCAAAATCGGGACAGGGAACAATGAGCAGTTCTTC; CDR3: CSAKIGTGNNEQFF
size: many; D: .; J: TRBJ1-1; V: TRBV15; DNA: TGTGCCACCAGCAGAGATCCCAACACTGAAGCTTTCTTT; CDR3: CATSRDPNTEAFF
size: medium-sized; D: .; J: TRBJ2-3; V: TRBV5-4; DNA: TGTGCCAGCAGCTTGGGACTAGACACAGATACGCAGTATTTT; CDR3: CASSLGLDTDTQYF
size: many; D: TRBD2; J: TRBJ2-1; V: TRBV5-8; DNA: TGTGCCAGCAGCTTGGCCACTAGCGGGAGCTCCTACAATGAGCAGTTCTTC; CDR3: CASSLATSGSSYNEQFF
size: few; D: .; J: TRBJ2-1; V: TRBV20-1; DNA: TGCAGTGCCCTTCCTAGTGGGCCACTCTACAATGAGCAGTTCTTC; CDR3: CSALPSGPLYNEQFF
size: many; D: .; J: TRBJ1-1; V: TRBV5-1; DNA: TGCGCCAGCAGCTTGGACACAAACATTGGGCTTGAAGCTTTCTTT; CDR3: CASSLDTNIGLEAFF
size: many; D: TRBD1; J: TRBJ1-6; V: TRBV7-9; DNA: TGTGCCAGCAGCTCACCAGACAGGGGCAATTCACCCCTCCACTTT; CDR3: CASSSPDRGNSPLHF
size: medium-sized; D: .; J: TRBJ1-2; V: TRBV6-5; DNA: TGTGCCAGCAGGACCGGGACCCAGGTGGATGGCTACACCTTC; CDR3: CASRTGTQVDGYTF
size: medium-sized; D: .; J: TRBJ2-5; V: TRBV6-2/TRBV6-3; DNA: TGTGCCAGCAGTTCCCAAGAGACCCAGTACTTC; CDR3: CASSSQETQYF
size: many; D: .; J: TRBJ2-7; V: TRBV24-1; DNA: TGTGCCACCAGTGGAACAGCCCCAGACTACGAGCAGTACTTC; CDR3: CATSGTAPDYEQYF
size: .; D: .; J: TRBJ1-6; V: TRBV5-5; DNA: TGTGCCAGCAGCAGACGGGGACTTAATTCACCCCTCCACTTT; CDR3: CASSRRGLNSPLHF
size: many; D: TRBD1; J: TRBJ2-5; V: TRBV12-3/TRBV12-4; DNA: TGTGCCAGCAGTCCAGGGGGAGAGGCTCGGGGGACCCAGTACTTC; CDR3: CASSPGGEARGTQYF
size: medium-sized; D: TRBD1; J: TRBJ1-1; V: TRBV5-1; DNA: TGCGCCAGCAGCGCCCGGGACAGGGAGAACACTGAAGCTTTCTTT; CDR3: CASSARDRENTEAFF
size: many; D: .; J: TRBJ2-3; V: TRBV5-1; DNA: TGCGCCAGCAGCTTGGAAACAGATACGCAGTATTTT; CDR3: CASSLETDTQYF
size: many; D: .; J: TRBJ2-7; V: TRBV3-1; DNA: TGTGCCAGCAGCCAAGCGGGGGTCTACGAGCAGTACTTC; CDR3: CASSQAGVYEQYF
size: many; D: .; J: TRBJ2-6; V: TRBV5-6; DNA: TGTGCCAGCAGCACCAACAGGGCTGCTGGGGCCAACGTCCTGACTTTC; CDR3: CASSTNRAAGANVLTF
size: once; D: .; J: TRBJ1-1; V: TRBV5-1; DNA: TGCGCCAGCAGCTTGGGCGGGGATCCTAGGGGTACTGAAGCTTTCTTT; CDR3: CASSLGGDPRGTEAFF
size: medium-sized; D: TRBD2; J: TRBJ2-3; V: TRBV3-1; DNA: TGTGCCAGCAGCCGAGGGGGGACTAGCGGTGCCACAGATACGCAGTATTTT; CDR3: CASSRGGTSGATDTQYF
size: .; D: .; J: TRBJ2-7; V: TRBV2; DNA: TGTGCCAGCAGTGAATCGGGAGCCTCCTACGAGCAGTACTTC; CDR3: CASSESGASYEQYF
size: many; D: .; J: TRBJ2-1; V: TRBV5-1; DNA: TGCGCCAGCAGCCCGGACTACAATGAGCAGTTCTTC; CDR3: CASSPDYNEQFF
size: many; D: .; J: TRBJ2-1; V: TRBV24-1; DNA: TGTGCCACCAGTGACCTTTTTACAGGGAACTCCTACAATGAGCAGTTCTTC; CDR3: CATSDLFTGNSYNEQFF
size: many; D: TRBD1; J: TRBJ1-1; V: TRBV20-1; DNA: TGCAGTGCTAGAGATCGACAGGGCGGAAGCACTGAAGCTTTCTTT; CDR3: CSARDRQGGSTEAFF
size: many; D: .; J: TRBJ2-5; V: TRBV11-2; DNA: TGTGCCAGCAGCTTAGAGTGGAACAAAGAGACCCAGTACTTC; CDR3: CASSLEWNKETQYF
size: many; D: .; J: TRBJ2-1; V: TRBV11-3; DNA: TGTGCCAGCAGCTTAGGCCAGGGAGAAAGAAATGAGCAGTTCTTC; CDR3: CASSLGQGERNEQFF
size: many; D: .; J: TRBJ1-5; V: TRBV6-1; DNA: TGTGCCAGCAGTGAAGCGGGTGGGAACAATCAGCCCCAGCATTTT; CDR3: CASSEAGGNNQPQHF
size: many; D: .; J: TRBJ2-2; V: TRBV20-1; DNA: TGCAGTGCTTCTGACAGGAACACCGGGGAGCTGTTTTTT; CDR3: CSASDRNTGELFF
size: many; D: .; J: TRBJ2-7; V: TRBV7-2; DNA: TGTGCCAGCAGCCCGTACAGAGCCTACGAGCAGTACTTC; CDR3: CASSPYRAYEQYF
size: many; D: .; J: TRBJ2-7; V: TRBV20-1; DNA: TGCAGTGCTAGAAGGATCTTTCAAGGAGGGCCGAGAGAGCAGTACTTC; CDR3: CSARRIFQGGPREQYF
size: many; D: TRBD2; J: TRBJ2-5; V: TRBV7-2; DNA: TGTGCCACCAGACTAGCGGGAGTTGCCGGGGAGACCCAGTACTTC; CDR3: CATRLAGVAGETQYF
size: .; D: .; J: TRBJ2-3; V: TRBV20-1; DNA: TGCAGTGCTAGGGTGGGGGGAGGTCCAGATACGCAGTATTTT; CDR3: CSARVGGGPDTQYF
size: .; D: .; J: TRBJ2-2; V: TRBV5-6; DNA: TGTGCCAGCAGCTGGGGCCGAGGGGAGCTGTTT; CDR3: CASSWGRGELF
size: many; D: .; J: TRBJ2-3; V: TRBV5-1; DNA: TGCGCCAGCAGCACGGGGTCAGGCGGAGATACGCAGTATTTT; CDR3: CASSTGSGGDTQYF
size: medium-sized; D: TRBD1; J: TRBJ2-7; V: TRBV20-1; DNA: TGCAGTGCTAGGGGGCGACAGGGTTCCTACGAGCAGTACTTC; CDR3: CSARGRQGSYEQYF
size: .; D: .; J: TRBJ2-7; V: TRBV7-9; DNA: TGTGCCAGCAGCTCCCCGGTGAGGGAGCGGTACTTC; CDR3: CASSSPVRERYF
size: many; D: TRBD1; J: TRBJ1-6; V: TRBV5-1; DNA: TGCGCCAGCAGCTACGGGGGAGGGGGCCTATTATCCCTCCACTTT; CDR3: CASSYGGGGLLSLHF
size: many; D: .; J: TRBJ2-3; V: TRBV20-1; DNA: TGCAGTGCTATCCGTAGGGCAGATACGCAGTATTTT; CDR3: CSAIRRADTQYF
size: .; D: .; J: TRBJ2-5; V: TRBV7-8; DNA: TGTGCCACGGGGAGGGGGGGGGAGACCCAGTACTTC; CDR3: CATGRGGETQYF
size: .; D: TRBD2; J: TRBJ2-5; V: TRBV20-1; DNA: TGCAGTGCTAGAGCGGGGGGGGTTGGAGAGACCCAGTACTTC; CDR3: CSARAGGVGETQYF
size: many; D: TRBD2; J: TRBJ2-4; V: TRBV20-1; DNA: TGCAGTACCCCCGGAAGACTAGCGGGAGCCAACATTCAGTACTTC; CDR3: CSTPGRLAGANIQYF
size: many; D: .; J: TRBJ2-3; V: TRBV6-1; DNA: TGTGCCAGCAGTGAGCCAGTTAGGGTGGTGTATTTT; CDR3: CASSEPVRVVYF
size: many; D: .; J: TRBJ1-4; V: TRBV20-1; DNA: TGCAGTGCTAGAGATTCACAGGGTGGTGAAAAACTGTTTTTT; CDR3: CSARDSQGGEKLFF
size: .; D: .; J: TRBJ1-5; V: TRBV2; DNA: TGTGCCAGCAGGGCTACAGTTAGGGGCAATCAGCCCCAGCATTTT; CDR3: CASRATVRGNQPQHF
size: many; D: .; J: TRBJ2-7; V: TRBV4-1; DNA: TGCGCCAGCAGCCAAGATAAGGAGGGGGCGCCCCCCTACGAGCAGTACTTC; CDR3: CASSQDKEGAPPYEQYF
size: .; D: TRBD1; J: TRBJ2-7; V: TRBV20-1; DNA: TGCAGTGCTAAGGTCGACAGGGGATACGAGCAGTACTTC; CDR3: CSAKVDRGYEQYF
size: many; D: .; J: TRBJ2-1; V: TRBV12-3/TRBV12-4; DNA: TGTGCCAGCAGCCCCGAGTGGGACAATGAGCAGTTCTTC; CDR3: CASSPEWDNEQFF
size: .; D: .; J: TRBJ1-3; V: TRBV11-3; DNA: TGTGCCAGCAGCCCCTTCATGAGCTCTGGAAACACCATATATTTT; CDR3: CASSPFMSSGNTIYF
size: medium-sized; D: TRBD1; J: TRBJ1-2; V: TRBV27; DNA: TGTGCCAGCAGTTCAACCGCCGGACAGGGGAACTATGGCTACACCTTC; CDR3: CASSSTAGQGNYGYTF